The 3 T cell receptor beta chains given below trace back to one sample, sequenced in a study of blood T cells in healthy people across ages. Using a J-beta primer mix together with a sample-barcoded 5' primer, a second PCR was run for roughly 7 to 12 cycles. MiXCR, applied by TCRdb to the 5' RACE reads, yields one record per CDR3 protein. The sample lists hundreds of thousands of distinct CDR3 sequences, roughly 56% occurring once. Sequenced: blood. These receptors originate from a man aged 35 to 55 in good health.

The chain links TRBV29-1 to TRBJ2-7, with D perhaps matching TRBD2 (5 bases). Germline assignment: CDR1 SQVTM and CDR2 ANQGSEA. This CDR3 contains 12 residues. V shed 4 bases and J shed 0 bases, with 7 bases lying between them. CDR3 bases: TGCAGCGTTGCCGGGGACTCCTACGAGCAGTACTTC. As protein: CSVAGDSYEQYF.

This chain joins TRBV28 and TRBJ1-3; no clear D. This CDR3 has 15 residues. CDR1 MDHEN and CDR2 SYDVKM come from the germline V gene. The V and J ends lost 7 bases and 0 bases respectively, with 13 bases between them. CDR3 DNA sequence: TGTGCCAGCAATCGACCGCCCCTCTCTGGAAACACCATATATTTT. Its protein is CASNRPPLSGNTIYF.

The genes are TRBV5-1 and TRBJ2-7; 9 bases fit TRBD2. This CDR3 has 14 amino acids. After removal of 3 bases from V and 2 bases from J, the junction contained 3 bases not matched to a gene. CDR1 and CDR2 from the germline V gene are SGHRS and YFSETQ. CDR3 nucleotide sequence: TGCGCCAGCAGCTCGGGACTAGCAACCTACGAGCAGTACTTC. Protein sequence: CASSSGLATYEQYF.